Listed here is a single TCR beta chain. Germline V gene lookup returns CDR1 WSHSY and CDR2 SAAADI. Trimming removed 6 bases from V and 6 bases from J, with 11 bases in between. This CDR3 is built from 13 residues. The source of the sample is a study of Tregs in tolerant kidney transplant recipients. TCRdb keeps only in-frame clones here, not all; method: immunoSEQ multiplex PCR. Seen here are tens of thousands of clones, around 94% observed once, and the top ten hold roughly 4.3%. The sequencing sample was made of CD8+ T cells from blood. V usage is TRBV10-2 and J usage is TRBJ2-2; D call uncertain. This sequence was found in a human donor in good health. For the CDR3, the DNA is TGCGCCAGCAGCGCTAGTCATCCCGGGGAGCTGTTTTTT. Translated: CASSASHPGELFF.